This TCR beta chain was captured by sequencing in a study of T cells in Graves' hyperthyroidism and ophthalmopathy. The CDR3 runs 11 residues. V was pared by 8 bases and J by 0 bases, with 7 bases between. The germline CDR1 and CDR2 sequences are GTSNPN and SVGIG (reference sequence). This clonotype was observed a handful of times. Each ophthalmopathy patient scored at least 3 on the Clinical Activity Score and at least 4 on NOSPECS grade, with duration under 3 months. From RNA transcripts, TCR beta CDR3 regions were amplified. The study used the HTBI primer set for a first-round RT-PCR of the TCR CDR3. In TCRdb, the multiplex PCR reads were re-called with MiXCR into one record per CDR3 protein. Among 250,000 to 300,000 distinct CDR3 sequences listed, about a sixth were seen once.

Source material: blood. This sequence was found in a woman aged 55-70 years with Graves' ophthalmopathy. This chain joins TRBV30 and TRBJ1-1; D unclear. The CDR3, as DNA: TGTGCCGGGAAGATGAACACTGAAGCTTTCTTT. This encodes CAGKMNTEAFF.